This T cell receptor beta chain was found in a study of OX40 agonist ivuxolimab in advanced cancers. The germline CDR1 and CDR2 sequences are MGHRA and YSYEKL. V lost 2 bases, J lost 2 bases, and 9 bases lay in between. The CDR3 covers 14 residues. Sequenced by immunoSEQ multiplex PCR; TCRdb stores in-frame clones only, minus some. The sample holds tens of thousands of clones; 80% to 85% are singletons and the top ten take 36%. The TCR originated in an adult with an advanced solid tumor such as melanoma, head and neck, liver or kidney cancer. The source material was CD4+ or CD8+ T cells sorted from blood, sampled in a trial of the OX40 agonist ivuxolimab. J is TRBJ2-5 and V is TRBV4-1; D perhaps matches TRBD1 (6 bases). CDR3: CASSQPQGQETQYF. The CDR3, as DNA: TGCGCCAGCAGCCAACCACAGGGACAAGAGACCCAGTACTTC.